A selection of T cell receptor beta chains follows, all from one sample in a study of T cell responses to AZD1222 COVID-19 vaccine. Method: immunoSEQ multiplex PCR; TCRdb's copy keeps in-frame clones and lacks some. The sample includes around 74,000 clones, just over 90% of them seen just once. The sequencing used peripheral blood, collected on day 0 of MenACWY control vaccination. Source of these receptors: an adult in good health. Both conserved end residues are part of each CDR3. Each record gives: CDR3 protein, CDR3 DNA, V gene, D gene, J gene, clone size. D genes are given only for firm matches. The size of a clone is reported for some rows only, either as once, few or many, or as a class for expanded clones.

cdr3_aa: CASSVGTTGPYEQYF
cdr3_nt: TGCGCCAGCAGCGTCGGGACAACTGGCCCCTACGAGCAGTACTTC
v_call: TRBV5-1
d_call: NA
j_call: TRBJ2-7
clone_size: NA

cdr3_aa: CASSSLGRGVDSPLHF
cdr3_nt: TGTGCCAGCAGTTCCCTAGGGAGGGGGGTTGATTCACCCCTCCACTTT
v_call: TRBV28
d_call: NA
j_call: TRBJ1-6
clone_size: NA

cdr3_aa: CASSLTTSGGAYEQYF
cdr3_nt: TGTGCCAGCAGCTTGACGACTAGCGGGGGGGCCTACGAGCAGTACTTC
v_call: TRBV7-2
d_call: TRBD2
j_call: TRBJ2-7
clone_size: NA

cdr3_aa: CASRSPRPYNSPLHF
cdr3_nt: TGTGCCAGCAGGTCACCCCGACCATATAATTCACCCCTCCACTTT
v_call: TRBV7-9
d_call: NA
j_call: TRBJ1-6
clone_size: NA

cdr3_aa: CASSPDRRDYTF
cdr3_nt: TGTGCCAGCAGTCCTGACAGGAGAGACTACACCTTC
v_call: TRBV6-5
d_call: NA
j_call: TRBJ1-2
clone_size: NA

cdr3_aa: CASSMGVRQPQHF
cdr3_nt: TGTGCCAGTAGTATGGGGGTCAGACAGCCCCAGCATTTT
v_call: TRBV19
d_call: NA
j_call: TRBJ1-5
clone_size: once

cdr3_aa: CASSQERRGALYYGYTF
cdr3_nt: TGTGCCAGCAGCCAAGAGAGACGGGGTGCCCTGTACTATGGCTACACCTTC
v_call: TRBV3-1/TRBV3-2
d_call: NA
j_call: TRBJ1-2
clone_size: NA

cdr3_aa: CASSSLYTGELFF
cdr3_nt: TGTGCCAGTAGTTCCTTATACACCGGGGAGCTGTTTTTT
v_call: TRBV19
d_call: NA
j_call: TRBJ2-2
clone_size: NA

cdr3_aa: CASSLGWAGGVEQYF
cdr3_nt: TGTGCCAGCAGTTTGGGTTGGGCAGGGGGCGTCGAGCAGTACTTC
v_call: TRBV27
d_call: TRBD1
j_call: TRBJ2-7
clone_size: NA

cdr3_aa: CASSQRTDYSNQPQHF
cdr3_nt: TGTGCCAGTAGCCAAAGGACAGACTATAGCAATCAGCCCCAGCATTTT
v_call: TRBV19
d_call: NA
j_call: TRBJ1-5
clone_size: NA

cdr3_aa: CASSLGSHSSGNTIYF
cdr3_nt: TGTGCCAGCAGCTTAGGGAGCCATAGCTCTGGAAACACCATATATTTT
v_call: TRBV7-9
d_call: NA
j_call: TRBJ1-3
clone_size: NA

cdr3_aa: CASSPNSWTMNTEAFF
cdr3_nt: TGTGCCAGCTCACCAAATTCATGGACAATGAACACTGAAGCTTTCTTT
v_call: TRBV18
d_call: NA
j_call: TRBJ1-1
clone_size: NA